Included here is one T cell receptor beta chain sequence, with context. One end of the junction fails to match germline, which may point to a read error. The record originates from a study of CD8 T cells in ankylosing spondylitis. TCRdb reprocessed the 5' RACE reads with MiXCR, giving one entry per CDR3 protein. The sample yields about 92,000 distinct CDR3 sequences, around 9.4% seen once. The CDR3 consists of 14 residues. CDR1 is SGHTA, CDR2 FQGNSA, per germline. Input material: blood, either unsorted or a sorted T cell fraction (not recorded which). The chain combines TRBV7-2 with TRBJ2-1, with D tentatively TRBD1 (6 bases). The TCR was taken from a male donor with ankylosing spondylitis or in good health (not recorded which). CDR3 region: CASSLGGTNNEQSF. As DNA, the CDR3 is TGTGCCAGCAGCTTAGGGGGGACAAACAATGAGCAGTCCTTC.